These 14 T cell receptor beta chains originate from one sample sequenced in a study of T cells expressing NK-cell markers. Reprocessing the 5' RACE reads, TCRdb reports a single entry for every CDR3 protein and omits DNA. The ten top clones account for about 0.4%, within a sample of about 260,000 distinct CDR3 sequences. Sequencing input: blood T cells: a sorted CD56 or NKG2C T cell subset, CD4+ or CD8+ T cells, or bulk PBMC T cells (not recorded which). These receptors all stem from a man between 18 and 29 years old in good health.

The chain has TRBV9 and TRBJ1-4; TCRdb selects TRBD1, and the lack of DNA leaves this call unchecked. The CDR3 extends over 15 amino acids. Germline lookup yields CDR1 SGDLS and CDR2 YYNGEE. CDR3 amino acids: CASSGQGGWNEKLFF.

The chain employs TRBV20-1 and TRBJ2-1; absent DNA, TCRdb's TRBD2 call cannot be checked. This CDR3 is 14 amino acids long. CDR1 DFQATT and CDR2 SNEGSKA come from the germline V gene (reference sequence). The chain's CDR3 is CSATLAGGSNEQFF.

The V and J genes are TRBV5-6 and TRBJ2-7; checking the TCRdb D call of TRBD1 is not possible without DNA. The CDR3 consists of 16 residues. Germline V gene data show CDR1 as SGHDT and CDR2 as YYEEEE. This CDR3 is CASSLALSGGLYEQYF. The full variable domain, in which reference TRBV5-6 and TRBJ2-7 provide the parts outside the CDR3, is DAGVTQSPTHLIKTRGQQVTLRCSPKSGHDTVSWYQQALGQGPQFIFQYYEEEERQRGNFPDRFSGHQFPNYSSELNVNALLLGDSALYLCASSLALSGGLYEQYFGPGTRLTVT.

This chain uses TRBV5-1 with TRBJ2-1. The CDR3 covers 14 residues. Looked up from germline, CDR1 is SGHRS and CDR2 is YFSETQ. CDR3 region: CASSVLWGYNEQFF.

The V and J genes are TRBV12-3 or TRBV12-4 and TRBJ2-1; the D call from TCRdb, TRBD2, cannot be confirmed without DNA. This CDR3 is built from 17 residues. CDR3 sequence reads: CASSFGRLGGIENEQFF.

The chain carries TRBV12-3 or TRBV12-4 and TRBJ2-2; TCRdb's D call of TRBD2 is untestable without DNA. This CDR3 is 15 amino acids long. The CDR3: CASSLAGGRTGELFF.

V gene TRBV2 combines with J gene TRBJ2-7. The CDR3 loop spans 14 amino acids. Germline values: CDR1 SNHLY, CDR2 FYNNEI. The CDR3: CASRGNTESYEQYF.

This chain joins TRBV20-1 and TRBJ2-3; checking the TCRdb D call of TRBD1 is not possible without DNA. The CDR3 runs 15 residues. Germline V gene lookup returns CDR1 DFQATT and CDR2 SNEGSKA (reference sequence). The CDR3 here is CSQAAVSRGTDTQYF.

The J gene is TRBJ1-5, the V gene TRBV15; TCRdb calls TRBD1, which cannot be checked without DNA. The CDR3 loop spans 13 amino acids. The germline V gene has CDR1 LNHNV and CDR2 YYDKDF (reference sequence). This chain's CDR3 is CATSRERGRPQHF.

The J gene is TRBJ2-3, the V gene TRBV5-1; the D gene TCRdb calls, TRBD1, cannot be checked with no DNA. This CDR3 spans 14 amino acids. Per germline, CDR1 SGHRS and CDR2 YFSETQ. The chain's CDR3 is CASRQDFPPDTQYF.

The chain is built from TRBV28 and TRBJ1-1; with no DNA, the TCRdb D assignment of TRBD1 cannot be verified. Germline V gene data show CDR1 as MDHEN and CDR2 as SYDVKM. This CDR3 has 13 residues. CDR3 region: CASSSRPGAEAFF.

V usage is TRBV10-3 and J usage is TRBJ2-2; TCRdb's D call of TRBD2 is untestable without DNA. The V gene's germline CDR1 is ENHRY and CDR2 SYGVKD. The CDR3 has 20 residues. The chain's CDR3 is CAISGPGGLAGGPNTGELFF.

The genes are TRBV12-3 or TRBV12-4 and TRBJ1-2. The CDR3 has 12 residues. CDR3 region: CASSFVGEGYTF.

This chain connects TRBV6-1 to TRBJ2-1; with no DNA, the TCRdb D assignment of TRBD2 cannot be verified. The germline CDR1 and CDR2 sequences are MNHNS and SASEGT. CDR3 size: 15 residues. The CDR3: CASSKGLADSREQFF.